A single sample is the source of the 31 T cell receptor beta chains below, sequenced in a study of cytotoxic CD8 clonotypes in ibrutinib-treated CLL. Profiled with immunoSEQ multiplex PCR; TCRdb holds only in-frame clones, not every one. The repertoire holds 150,000 to 250,000 clones, with around 72% as singletons. The sample was PBMCs, taken after 24 months of ibrutinib treatment. Source of these receptors: a human donor with chronic lymphocytic leukemia.

The V gene is TRBV5-1, the J gene TRBJ2-2, with 11 bases aligning to TRBD2. Germline V CDR1 and CDR2: SGHRS, YFSETQ. Trimming cost V 1 base and J 7 bases; bases outside gene matches: 6. The CDR3 is 16 residues long. In nucleotides, the CDR3 is TGCGCCAGCAGCTTGTTAGCGGGAGGGCCTGACGGGGAGCTGTTTTTT. Its translation is CASSLLAGGPDGELFF.

The V and J genes are TRBV7-9 and TRBJ2-5; 8 bases fit TRBD1. J was trimmed by 5 bases and V by 5 bases; bases with no gene match: 1. Germline CDR1 reads SEHNR; CDR2 reads FQNEAQ (reference sequence). The CDR3 loop spans 12 amino acids. CDR3 in DNA: TGTGCCAGCAGCCGACAGGGGGAGACCCAGTACTTC. Protein sequence: CASSRQGETQYF.

V is TRBV19 and J is TRBJ2-1; TRBD2 aligns across 11 bases. This CDR3 region has 16 residues. Germline CDR1 and CDR2: LNHDA and SQIVND (reference sequence). With V trimmed by 3 bases and J by 10 bases, 11 bases remained unmatched. The DNA for the CDR3 is TGTGCCAGTAGTATCCCCGGGACTAGCGGCCTCGGGGAGCAGTTCTTC. Translating gives CASSIPGTSGLGEQFF.

This clone was counted only a few times. The J gene is TRBJ2-4, the V gene TRBV5-6; unclear D gene. CDR3 length equals 14 residues. V shed 4 bases and J shed 0 bases, with 8 bases lying between them. From germline, CDR1 is SGHDT and CDR2 YYEEEE. The CDR3 nucleotides read TGTGCCAGCAGCAGTGTTCTAGCCAAAAACATTCAGTACTTC. Protein sequence: CASSSVLAKNIQYF.

The chain joins TRBV11-2 to TRBJ2-7; D is possibly TRBD1 (5 bases). This CDR3 has 16 residues. The germline V gene has CDR1 SGHAT and CDR2 FQNNGV. The ends were cut back, 4 bases at V and 3 bases at J, with 19 bases in the middle. In DNA, the CDR3 is TGTGCCAGCAGCTCTAGGTATCCCCCAGGGTACTACGAGCAGTACTTC. Amino acid sequence: CASSSRYPPGYYEQYF.

This chain joins TRBV9 and TRBJ1-2; 7 bases are a match to TRBD1. There are 18 residues in the CDR3. Germline-derived CDR1 and CDR2 are SGDLS and YYNGEE. J gave up 2 bases and V 4 bases, and 17 bases lay outside the gene matches. In DNA form, the CDR3 reads TGTGCCAGCAGCCCGGGGACAGTTAGGAGCCCGATGAACTATGGCTACACCTTC. Translation: CASSPGTVRSPMNYGYTF.

The rearrangement links TRBV5-1 to TRBJ2-3; no reliable D call. The germline V gene has CDR1 SGHRS and CDR2 YFSETQ. The V and J ends lost 0 bases and 0 bases respectively, with 11 bases between them. The CDR3 is made up of 16 amino acids. CDR3 sequence (DNA): TGCGCCAGCAGCTTGGCCATGGCGCCTAGCACAGATACGCAGTATTTT. Translating gives CASSLAMAPSTDTQYF.

This clone was found once. The rearrangement links TRBV4-1 to TRBJ2-3; D perhaps matches TRBD2 (5 bases). The CDR3 runs to 13 residues. V was shortened by 2 bases and J by 5 bases, with 8 bases between the two germline ends. CDR1 is MGHRA, CDR2 YSYEKL, per germline. CDR3 sequence reads: CASSQRREDTQYF. CDR3 bases: TGCGCCAGCAGCCAACGACGGGAAGATACGCAGTATTTT.

The chain recombines TRBV15 with TRBJ1-2; 7 nucleotides align to TRBD1. Trimming removed 4 bases from V and 6 bases from J; junction bases left unmatched: 11. CDR3 length equals 15 residues. Germline values: CDR1 LNHNV, CDR2 YYDKDF (reference sequence). CDR3 sequence (DNA): TGTGCCACCAGCAATGACAGGGAGAAGGAGGATGGCTACACCTTC. Residues: CATSNDREKEDGYTF.

The chain joins TRBV7-9 to TRBJ2-2; D uncertain. Trimming left V 5 bases short and J 0 bases short, with 13 bases between. Germline V lookup: CDR1 SEHNR, CDR2 FQNEAQ (reference sequence). CDR3 length equals 16 residues. In nucleotides, the CDR3 is TGTGCCAGCAGCCAAGATGGCGGCTCGAACACCGGGGAGCTGTTTTTT. Amino acids: CASSQDGGSNTGELFF.

This chain links TRBV28 with TRBJ2-1; no clear D gene. With 1 base removed from V and 12 bases from J, the gap between germline ends came to 10 bases. This CDR3 has 12 amino acids. From germline, CDR1 is MDHEN and CDR2 SYDVKM. The DNA of the CDR3 is TGTGCCAGCAGTTTATCCGAGGCTGGGCAGTTCTTC. Its translation is CASSLSEAGQFF.

This chain joins TRBV25-1 and TRBJ2-5; TRBD1 might be the D (6 bases). This CDR3 is built from 15 residues. V was pared by 8 bases and J by 5 bases, with 21 bases between. The germline gives CDR1 MGHDK, CDR2 SYGVNS. Here the CDR3 DNA reads TGTGCCAGCTCCCAAGGGCAGGGGTGGCAGGAGACCCAGTACTTC. The encoded protein is CASSQGQGWQETQYF. Full variable domain (outside the CDR3, taken from reference TRBV25-1 and TRBJ2-5): EADIYQTPRYLVIGTGKKITLECSQTMGHDKMYWYQQDPGMELHLIHYSYGVNSTEKGDLSSESTVSRIRTEHFPLTLESARPSHTSQYLCASSQGQGWQETQYFGPGTRLLVL.

The chain couples TRBV25-1 to TRBJ2-1, with 12 bases lining up with TRBD2. CDR3 length equals 14 residues. Looked up from germline, CDR1 is MGHDK and CDR2 is SYGVNS. V lost 6 bases to trimming and J lost 5 bases; unmatched junction nucleotides: 2. CDR3 sequence (DNA): TGTGCCAGCAGACTAGCGGGAGGTAACAATGAGCAGTTCTTC. It translates to CASRLAGGNNEQFF. The variable domain in full, with the rest retrieved from reference TRBV25-1 and TRBJ2-1, is EADIYQTPRYLVIGTGKKITLECSQTMGHDKMYWYQQDPGMELHLIHYSYGVNSTEKGDLSSESTVSRIRTEHFPLTLESARPSHTSQYLCASRLAGGNNEQFFGPGTRLTVL.

This clone was recorded once. V gene TRBV18 combines with J gene TRBJ2-7; tentatively, D is TRBD2 (5 bases). V lost 0 bases to trimming and J lost 3 bases, with 9 bases between them. The CDR3 is 14 residues long. Germline V lookup: CDR1 KGHSH, CDR2 LQKENI. The CDR3 sequence is CASSPPHSDYEQYF. As DNA, the CDR3 is TGTGCCAGCTCACCACCTCATAGCGACTACGAGCAGTACTTC.

The chain links TRBV5-1 to TRBJ1-3; D perhaps matches TRBD1 (5 bases). This CDR3 has 16 amino acids. Germline V lookup: CDR1 SGHRS, CDR2 YFSETQ. The ends were cut back, 1 base at V and 1 base at J, with 12 bases in the middle. CDR3 bases: TGCGCCAGCAGCTTGCAGGGTACTTTTTCTGGAAACACCATATATTTT. This codes for CASSLQGTFSGNTIYF.

The chain has TRBV18 and TRBJ2-7, with TRBD2 identical over 12 bases. Germline V lookup: CDR1 KGHSH, CDR2 LQKENI. The CDR3 has 16 amino acids. V shed 3 bases, J shed 0 bases, and the junction held 3 bases outside the gene matches. In nucleotides, the CDR3 is TGTGCCAGCTCACCGGGACTAGCGGGCGCCTCCTACGAGCAGTACTTC. Amino acids: CASSPGLAGASYEQYF.

The chain is built from TRBV7-3 and TRBJ2-1; TRBD2 aligns across 9 bases. Unmatched junction bases numbered 8, after V lost 0 bases and J lost 8 bases. Germline assignment: CDR1 SGHTA and CDR2 FQGTGA. CDR3 size: 16 residues. This CDR3 is CASSLTSAGGYDEQFF. In DNA form, the CDR3 reads TGTGCCAGCAGCTTAACGTCGGCGGGAGGGTACGATGAGCAGTTCTTC. Based on the CDR3 plus reference TRBV7-3 and TRBJ2-1, the full variable domain is GAGVSQTPSNKVTEKGKYVELRCDPISGHTALYWYRQSLGQGPEFLIYFQGTGAADDSGLPNDRFFAVRPEGSVSTLKIQRTERGDSAVYLCASSLTSAGGYDEQFFGPGTRLTVL.

The chain joins TRBV19 to TRBJ2-1; 8 bases are shared with TRBD2. V shed 4 bases, J shed 5 bases, and the junction held 7 bases outside the gene matches. The germline V gene encodes CDR1 LNHDA and CDR2 SQIVND (reference sequence). The CDR3 is 15 amino acids. The CDR3 sequence: CASSSGGRMNNEQFF. CDR3 DNA: TGTGCCAGTAGTAGCGGCGGGAGGATGAACAATGAGCAGTTCTTC.

The rearrangement uses TRBV7-9 and TRBJ2-7; D perhaps matches TRBD1 (6 bases). Germline CDR1 is SEHNR and CDR2 is FQNEAQ (reference sequence). CDR3 length: 14 amino acids. V shed 11 bases and J shed 2 bases, with 19 bases lying between them. The DNA of the CDR3 is TGTGCCGTCAGGACGGGACATCCCACCTACGAGCAGTACTTC. Protein: CAVRTGHPTYEQYF.

V usage is TRBV7-6 and J usage is TRBJ2-7; no reliable D call. Germline V gene lookup returns CDR1 SGHVS and CDR2 FNYEAQ. Trimming stripped 0 bases from V and 0 bases from J, with 18 bases between. The CDR3 covers 18 residues. CDR3: CASSLAGSYGLNSYEQYF. CDR3 coding DNA: TGTGCCAGCAGCTTAGCGGGGTCCTACGGCTTGAACTCCTACGAGCAGTACTTC. The full variable domain, completed using reference TRBV7-6 and TRBJ2-7, is GAGVSQSPRYKVTKRGQDVALRCDPISGHVSLYWYRQALGQGPEFLTYFNYEAQQDKSGLPNDRFSAERPEGSISTLTIQRTEQRDSAMYRCASSLAGSYGLNSYEQYFGPGTRLTVT.

This chain joins TRBV7-2 and TRBJ2-7; D gene ambiguous. Germline values: CDR1 SGHTA, CDR2 FQGNSA. The CDR3 covers 13 residues. Trimming stripped 6 bases from V and 7 bases from J, with 16 bases between. The CDR3 reads CASSFEIVGEQYF. In DNA form, the CDR3 reads TGTGCCAGCAGTTTCGAAATCGTGGGGGAGCAGTACTTC.

V gene TRBV7-2 combines with J gene TRBJ1-1; maybe TRBD1 (5 bases). CDR3 length: 14 residues. The V end lost 5 bases, the J end lost 5 bases, and 15 bases lay between the germline ends. From germline, CDR1 is SGHTA and CDR2 FQGNSA. CDR3 in DNA: TGTGCCAGCAGCCCAGTGCAGGGTTGGACTGAAGCTTTCTTT. It is translated as CASSPVQGWTEAFF.

The gene calls are TRBV19 and TRBJ1-4; TRBD1 might be the D (5 bases). This CDR3 comprises 16 residues. Germline V gene data show CDR1 as LNHDA and CDR2 as SQIVND (reference sequence). V dropped 4 bases and J dropped 8 bases, with 20 bases sitting between them. The CDR3 DNA is TGTGCCAGTAGTACACGCTCGTCGGACAACCGAGAAAAACTGTTTTTT. Translated: CASSTRSSDNREKLFF.

The chain has TRBV7-9 and TRBJ2-7; 10 positions agree with TRBD2. The V gene's germline CDR1 is SEHNR and CDR2 FQNEAQ (reference sequence). The CDR3 runs 14 residues. The ends lost 5 bases at V and 3 bases at J; junction bases unmatched: 4. The CDR3 reads CASSPSGSYYEQYF. As DNA, the CDR3 is TGTGCCAGCAGCCCTAGCGGGAGCTACTACGAGCAGTACTTC.

The CDR3 nucleotides are TGTGCCAGCAGCACCATAAATGCCAGGGGTACTGGAAACACCATATATTTT. This translates into CASSTINARGTGNTIYF. The chain is built from TRBV5-6 and TRBJ1-3, with D maybe TRBD1 (6 bases). This CDR3 is built from 17 residues. Germline CDR1 is SGHDT and CDR2 is YYEEEE. The V and J ends lost 4 bases and 2 bases respectively, with 19 bases between them.

The gene calls are TRBV2 and TRBJ1-5; unclear D gene. CDR1 and CDR2 from the germline V gene are SNHLY and FYNNEI. The CDR3 has 14 amino acids. The V end lost 4 bases, the J end lost 2 bases, and 9 bases lay between the germline ends. CDR3 sequence: CASSVYGGNQPQHF. DNA of the CDR3: TGTGCCAGCAGTGTTTATGGGGGCAATCAGCCCCAGCATTTT.

This chain connects TRBV30 to TRBJ1-2, with unresolved D. Trimming left V 1 base short and J 3 bases short, with 9 bases between. This CDR3 has 13 residues. Germline V gene data show CDR1 as GTSNPN and CDR2 as SVGIG (reference sequence). CDR3: CAWSGEGDYGYTF. The CDR3 bases are TGTGCCTGGAGTGGAGAGGGCGACTATGGCTACACCTTC.

The V gene is TRBV27, the J gene TRBJ2-6; a weak D match, TRBD1 (5 bases). V shed 4 bases and J shed 0 bases, with 19 bases lying between them. CDR3 length: 19 residues. CDR1 is MNHEY and CDR2 is SMNVEV in the germline V gene (reference sequence). The CDR3 sequence is CASSSRQQLLLSGANVLTF. The CDR3 coding sequence is TGTGCCAGCAGTTCTCGACAGCAGCTTCTTCTCTCTGGGGCCAACGTCCTGACTTTC.

This clone has only a few counts. The chain links TRBV30 to TRBJ1-4; D is unresolved. The germline V gene encodes CDR1 GTSNPN and CDR2 SVGIG (reference sequence). The CDR3 runs 15 residues. Trimming removed 3 bases from V and 3 bases from J, with 14 bases in between. The CDR3 sequence: CAWSAGTRSNEKLFF. The CDR3, as DNA: TGTGCCTGGAGCGCCGGTACACGGTCTAATGAAAAACTGTTTTTT.

This clone was observed a handful of times. V gene TRBV6-6 combines with J gene TRBJ2-1; the D gene could be TRBD1 or TRBD2 (6 bases each). V lost 1 base, J lost 15 bases, and 13 bases lay in between. Germline CDR1 reads MNHNY; CDR2 reads SVGAGI (reference sequence). CDR3 length: 12 residues. CDR3 sequence reads: CASSYFTGRLFF. In DNA form, the CDR3 reads TGTGCCAGCAGTTACTTTACAGGGAGGCTGTTCTTC.

This clone was observed a few times. The chain carries TRBV4-2 and TRBJ1-5; TRBD1 is a possible D gene (6 bases). Germline values: CDR1 LGHNA, CDR2 YNFKEQ. The germline V and J ends were trimmed by 3 bases and 4 bases, with 13 bases remaining between them. CDR3 length: 15 amino acids. CDR3 sequence (DNA): TGTGCCAGCAGCCAGGCCGGGACACCTAATCAGCCCCAGCATTTT. Its translation is CASSQAGTPNQPQHF.